The T cell receptor (beta chain) described here comes from a study of cytomegalovirus exposure and HLA in healthy donors. From germline, CDR1 is SQVTM and CDR2 ANQGSEA. The CDR3 loop spans 14 amino acids. V lost 3 bases to trimming and J lost 4 bases; unmatched junction nucleotides: 3. Study results and caveats: In a later analysis, parvovirus B19, influenza, CMV and Epstein-Barr virus appeared linked to several top co-occurrence clusters.

Points on this clone: Its specificity is not known.

PCR amplification relied on 60 Vbeta primers (plus 13 Jbeta primers). Clones were sequenced by immunoSEQ multiplex PCR, and TCRdb holds only the in-frame ones, with some missing. The sample yields fewer than 250,000 clones, over 70% seen once. This clonotype originated in a young woman in good health and CMV-seropositive. Sequences were obtained from PBMCs. The chain recombines TRBV29-1 with TRBJ2-6; TRBD1 agrees at 7 bases. The DNA for the CDR3 is TGCAGCGTTGACCAGGGGGACGGGGCCAACGTCCTGACTTTC. Encoded protein: CSVDQGDGANVLTF.